This T cell receptor (beta chain) stems from a study of T cell responses to AZD1222 COVID-19 vaccine. Libraries were prepared by immunoSEQ multiplex PCR; TCRdb keeps only in-frame clonotypes and omits some of them. The profile shows tens of thousands of clones, around nine tenths of them singletons. Germline assignment: CDR1 SGHRS and CDR2 YFSETQ. The CDR3 loop spans 14 amino acids. Trimming took 4 bases from V and 5 from J; bases not matched to a gene: 3. This chain joins TRBV5-1 and TRBJ1-4; TRBD1 aligns across 9 bases. Source: peripheral blood, taken on day 0 of MenACWY control vaccination. The sequence came from an adult in good health. CDR3 sequence (DNA): TGCGCCAGCAGCGGAACAGGGGGCAATGAAAAACTGTTTTTT. This encodes CASSGTGGNEKLFF.